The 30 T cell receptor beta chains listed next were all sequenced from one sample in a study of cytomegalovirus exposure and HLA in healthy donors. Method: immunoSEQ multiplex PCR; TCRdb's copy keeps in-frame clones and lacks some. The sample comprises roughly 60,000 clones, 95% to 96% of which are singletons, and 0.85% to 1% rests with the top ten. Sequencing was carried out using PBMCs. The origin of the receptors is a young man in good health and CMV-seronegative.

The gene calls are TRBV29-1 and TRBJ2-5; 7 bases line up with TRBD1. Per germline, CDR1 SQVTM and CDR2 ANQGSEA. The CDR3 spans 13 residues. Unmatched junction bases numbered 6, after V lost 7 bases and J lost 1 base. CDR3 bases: TGCAGCGCCGTCGACAGGGCCCAAGAGACCCAGTACTTC. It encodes CSAVDRAQETQYF.

The CDR3 sequence is CASSSYGLSMNTEAFF. The CDR3 nucleotides read TGTGCCAGCAGTTCCTACGGACTTTCCATGAACACTGAAGCTTTCTTT. V is TRBV27 and J is TRBJ1-1; D remains unclear. Per the germline V gene, CDR1 is MNHEY and CDR2 is SMNVEV (reference sequence). The CDR3 is 16 residues long. The germline V and J ends were trimmed by 4 bases and 0 bases, with 15 bases remaining between them.

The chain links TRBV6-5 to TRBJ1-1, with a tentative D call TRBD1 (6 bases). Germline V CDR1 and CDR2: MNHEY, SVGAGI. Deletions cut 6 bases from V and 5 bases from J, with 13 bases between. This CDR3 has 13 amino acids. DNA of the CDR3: TGTGCCAGCAGCCTAGGGGGAGGGACTGAAGCTTTCTTT. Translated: CASSLGGGTEAFF.

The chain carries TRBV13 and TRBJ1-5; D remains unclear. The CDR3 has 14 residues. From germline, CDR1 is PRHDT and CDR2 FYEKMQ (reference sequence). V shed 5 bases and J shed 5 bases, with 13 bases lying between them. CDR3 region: CASSPSGVHQPQHF. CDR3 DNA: TGTGCCAGCAGCCCATCCGGTGTGCATCAGCCCCAGCATTTT.

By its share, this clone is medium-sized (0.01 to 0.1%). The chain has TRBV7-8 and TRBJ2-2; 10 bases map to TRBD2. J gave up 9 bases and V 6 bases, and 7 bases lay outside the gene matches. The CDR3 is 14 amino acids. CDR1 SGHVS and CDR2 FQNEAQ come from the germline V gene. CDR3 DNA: TGTGCCAGCAGTTGGACTAGCGGTAGACGGGAGCTGTTTTTT. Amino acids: CASSWTSGRRELFF.

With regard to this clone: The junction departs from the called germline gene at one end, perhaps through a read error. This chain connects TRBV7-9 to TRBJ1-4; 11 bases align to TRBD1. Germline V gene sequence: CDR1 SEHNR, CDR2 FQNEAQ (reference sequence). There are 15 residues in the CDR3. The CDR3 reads CASTLGTGGNEKLFF. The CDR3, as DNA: TGTGCCAGCACCTTAGGGACAGGGGGAAATGAAAAACTGTTTTTT.

CDR3 bases: TGTGCCAGCAGCGTCCCCGGGACATCGACAGATACGCAGTATTTT. It encodes CASSVPGTSTDTQYF. The chain carries TRBV9 and TRBJ2-3; D is possibly TRBD1 (6 bases). The CDR3 runs to 15 residues. The germline V and J ends were trimmed by 2 bases and 3 bases, with 13 bases remaining between them. Germline lookup yields CDR1 SGDLS and CDR2 YYNGEE. Full variable domain (rest looked up from reference TRBV9 and TRBJ2-3): DSGVTQTPKHLITATGQRVTLRCSPRSGDLSVYWYQQSLDQGLQFLIQYYNGEERAKGNILERFSAQQFPDLHSELNLSSLELGDSALYFCASSVPGTSTDTQYFGPGTRLTVL.

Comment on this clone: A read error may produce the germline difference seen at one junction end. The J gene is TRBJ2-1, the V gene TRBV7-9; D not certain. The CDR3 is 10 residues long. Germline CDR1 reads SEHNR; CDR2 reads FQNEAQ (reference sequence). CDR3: CASSHSGMVF. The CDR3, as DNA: TGTGCCAGCAGCCATAGTGGTATGGTCTTC.

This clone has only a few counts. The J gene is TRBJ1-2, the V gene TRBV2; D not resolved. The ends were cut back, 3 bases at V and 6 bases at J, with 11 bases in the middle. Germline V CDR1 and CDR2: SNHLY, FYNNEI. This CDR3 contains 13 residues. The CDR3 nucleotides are TGTGCCAGCAGTGAGGCTGGGCAGAATGGCTACACCTTC. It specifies CASSEAGQNGYTF.

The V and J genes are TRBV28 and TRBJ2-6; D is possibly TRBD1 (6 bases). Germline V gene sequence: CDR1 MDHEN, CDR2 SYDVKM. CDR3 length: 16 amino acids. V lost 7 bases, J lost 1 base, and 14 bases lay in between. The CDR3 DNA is TGTGCCAGCAAGGGCAGGGGTCAATCTGGGGCCAACGTCCTGACTTTC. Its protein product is CASKGRGQSGANVLTF. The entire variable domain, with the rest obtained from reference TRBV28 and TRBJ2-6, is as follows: DVKVTQSSRYLVKRTGEKVFLECVQDMDHENMFWYRQDPGLGLRLIYFSYDVKMKEKGDIPEGYSVSREKKERFSLILESASTNQTSMYLCASKGRGQSGANVLTFGAGSRLTVL.

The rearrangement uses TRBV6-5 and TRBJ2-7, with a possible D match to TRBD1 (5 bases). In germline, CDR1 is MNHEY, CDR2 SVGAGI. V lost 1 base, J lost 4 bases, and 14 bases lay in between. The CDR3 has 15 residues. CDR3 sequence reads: CASSYYAGKVYEQYF. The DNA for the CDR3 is TGTGCCAGCAGTTACTACGCAGGGAAGGTATACGAGCAGTACTTC.

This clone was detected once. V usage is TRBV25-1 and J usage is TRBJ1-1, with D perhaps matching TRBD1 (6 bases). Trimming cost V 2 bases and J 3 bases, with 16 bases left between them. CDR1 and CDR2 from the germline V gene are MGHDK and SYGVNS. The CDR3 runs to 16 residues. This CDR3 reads CASSEAQGRGDTEAFF. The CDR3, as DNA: TGTGCCAGCAGTGAAGCCCAGGGGAGGGGGGACACTGAAGCTTTCTTT.

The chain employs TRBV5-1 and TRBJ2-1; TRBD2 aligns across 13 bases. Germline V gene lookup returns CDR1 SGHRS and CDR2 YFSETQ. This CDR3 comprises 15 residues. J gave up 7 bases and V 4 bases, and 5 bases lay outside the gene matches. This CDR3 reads CASSLLAGGPNEQFF. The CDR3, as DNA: TGCGCCAGCAGCCTACTAGCGGGAGGGCCGAATGAGCAGTTCTTC.

The CDR3 region has the DNA TGTGCCAGCAGACCCTTGACTAGCTCCTACGAGCAGTACTTC. It specifies CASRPLTSSYEQYF. V is TRBV6-6 and J is TRBJ2-7; D may be TRBD2 (6 bases). This CDR3 comprises 14 residues. Per germline, CDR1 MNHNY and CDR2 SVGAGI (reference sequence). V shed 6 bases and J shed 0 bases, with 12 bases lying between them.

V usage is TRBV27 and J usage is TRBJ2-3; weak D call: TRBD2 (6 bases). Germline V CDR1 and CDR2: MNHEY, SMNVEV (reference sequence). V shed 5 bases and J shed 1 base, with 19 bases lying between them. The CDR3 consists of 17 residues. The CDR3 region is CASSPGVSDRGTDTQYF. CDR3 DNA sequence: TGTGCCAGCAGTCCGGGGGTCTCGGATAGGGGCACAGATACGCAGTATTTT.

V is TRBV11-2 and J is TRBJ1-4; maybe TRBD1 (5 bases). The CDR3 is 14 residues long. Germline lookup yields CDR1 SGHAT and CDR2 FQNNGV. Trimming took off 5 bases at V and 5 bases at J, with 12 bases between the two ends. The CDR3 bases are TGTGCCAGCAGCCGCCAGGGAACCAATGAAAAACTGTTTTTT. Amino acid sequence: CASSRQGTNEKLFF. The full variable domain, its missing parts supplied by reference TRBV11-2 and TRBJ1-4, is EAGVAQSPRYKIIEKRQSVAFWCNPISGHATLYWYQQILGQGPKLLIQFQNNGVVDDSQLPKDRFSAERLKGVDSTLKIQPAKLEDSAVYLCASSRQGTNEKLFFGSGTQLSVL.

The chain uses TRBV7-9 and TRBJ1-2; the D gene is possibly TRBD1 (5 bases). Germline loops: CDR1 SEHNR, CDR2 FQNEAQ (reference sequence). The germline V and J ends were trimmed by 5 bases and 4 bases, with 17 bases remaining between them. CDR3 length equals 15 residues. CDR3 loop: CASSRREGEAYGYTF. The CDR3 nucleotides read TGTGCCAGCAGCCGCCGGGAAGGGGAGGCCTATGGCTACACCTTC. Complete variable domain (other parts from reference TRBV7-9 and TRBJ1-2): DTGVSQNPRHKITKRGQNVTFRCDPISEHNRLYWYRQTLGQGPEFLTYFQNEAQLEKSRLLSDRFSAERPKGSFSTLEIQRTEQGDSAMYLCASSRREGEAYGYTFGSGTRLTVV.

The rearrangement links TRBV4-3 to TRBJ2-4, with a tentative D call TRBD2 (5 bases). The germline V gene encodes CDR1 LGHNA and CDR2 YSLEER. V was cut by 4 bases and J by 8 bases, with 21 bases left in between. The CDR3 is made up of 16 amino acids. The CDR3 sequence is CASSLSREVFGDIQYF. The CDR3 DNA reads TGCGCCAGCAGCCTCTCCCGGGAAGTATTCGGGGACATTCAGTACTTC.

The CDR3 DNA reads as TGTGCCAGCAGCACCGGGACAGGGGGCACGGATGAGCAGTTCTTC. Protein: CASSTGTGGTDEQFF. This rearrangement joins TRBV6-5 to TRBJ2-1; 12 positions match TRBD1. Germline V gene data show CDR1 as MNHEY and CDR2 as SVGAGI. With 6 bases clipped from V and 8 bases from J, the junction kept 8 bases outside the gene matches. The CDR3 has 15 residues.

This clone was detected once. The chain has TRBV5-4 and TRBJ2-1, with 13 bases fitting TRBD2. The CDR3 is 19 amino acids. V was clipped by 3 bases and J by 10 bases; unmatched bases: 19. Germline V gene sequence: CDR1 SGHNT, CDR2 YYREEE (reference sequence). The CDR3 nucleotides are TGTGCCAGCAGCTCCCCGCCGGTCAAACTAGCGGGAGGGGAGAGGGAGCAGTTCTTC. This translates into CASSSPPVKLAGGEREQFF.

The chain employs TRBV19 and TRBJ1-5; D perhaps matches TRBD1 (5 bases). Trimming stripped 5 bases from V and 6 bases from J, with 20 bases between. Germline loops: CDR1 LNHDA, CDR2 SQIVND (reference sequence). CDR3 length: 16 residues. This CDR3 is CASSSSRLRGGQPQHF. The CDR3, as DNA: TGTGCCAGTAGTTCGTCGCGGCTAAGGGGAGGTCAGCCCCAGCATTTT.

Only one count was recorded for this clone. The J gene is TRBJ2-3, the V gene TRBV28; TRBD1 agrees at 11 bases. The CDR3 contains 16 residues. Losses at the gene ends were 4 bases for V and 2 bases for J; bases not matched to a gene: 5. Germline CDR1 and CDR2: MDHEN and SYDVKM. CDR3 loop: CASSWGQGGTTDTQYF. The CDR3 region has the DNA TGTGCCAGCAGTTGGGGACAGGGGGGAACCACAGATACGCAGTATTTT.

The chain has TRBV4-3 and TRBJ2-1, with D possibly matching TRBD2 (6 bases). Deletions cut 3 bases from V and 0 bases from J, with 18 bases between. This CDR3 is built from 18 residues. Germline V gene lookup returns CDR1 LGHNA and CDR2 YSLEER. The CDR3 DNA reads TGCGCCAGCAGCCATCCCGGGAGAACCGAGAGCTCCTACAATGAGCAGTTCTTC. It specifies CASSHPGRTESSYNEQFF.

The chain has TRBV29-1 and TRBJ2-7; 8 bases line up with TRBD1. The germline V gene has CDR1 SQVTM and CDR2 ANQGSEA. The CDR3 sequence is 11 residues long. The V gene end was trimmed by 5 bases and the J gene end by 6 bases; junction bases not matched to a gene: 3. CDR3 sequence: CSVLTGVEQYF. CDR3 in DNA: TGCAGCGTTCTGACAGGGGTCGAGCAGTACTTC.

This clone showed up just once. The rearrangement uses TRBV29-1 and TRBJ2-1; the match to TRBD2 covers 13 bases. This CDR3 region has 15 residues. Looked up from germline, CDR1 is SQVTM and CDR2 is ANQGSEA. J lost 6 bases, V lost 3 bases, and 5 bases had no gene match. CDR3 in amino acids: CSVDRTSGSSNEQFF. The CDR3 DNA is TGCAGCGTTGACCGGACTAGCGGGAGCTCCAATGAGCAGTTCTTC.

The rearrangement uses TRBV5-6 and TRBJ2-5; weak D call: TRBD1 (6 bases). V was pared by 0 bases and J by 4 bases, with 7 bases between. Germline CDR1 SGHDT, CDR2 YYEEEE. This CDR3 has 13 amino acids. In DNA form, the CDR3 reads TGTGCCAGCAGCTTGGGGGGGCGAGAGACCCAGTACTTC. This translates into CASSLGGRETQYF.

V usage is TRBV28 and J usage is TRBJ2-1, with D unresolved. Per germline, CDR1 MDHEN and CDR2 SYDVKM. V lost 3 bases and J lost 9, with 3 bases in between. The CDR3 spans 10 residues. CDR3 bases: TGTGCCAGCAGTTTCAGTGAGCAGTTCTTC. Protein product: CASSFSEQFF.

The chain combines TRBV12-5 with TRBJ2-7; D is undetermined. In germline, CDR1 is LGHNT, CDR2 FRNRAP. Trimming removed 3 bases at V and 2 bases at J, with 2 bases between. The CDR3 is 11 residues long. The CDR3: CASGFTYEQYF. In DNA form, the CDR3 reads TGTGCTAGTGGTTTCACCTACGAGCAGTACTTC.

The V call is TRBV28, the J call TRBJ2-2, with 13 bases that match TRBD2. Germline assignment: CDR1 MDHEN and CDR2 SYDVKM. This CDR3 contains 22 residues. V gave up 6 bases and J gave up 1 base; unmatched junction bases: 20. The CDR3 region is CASSHLPLGTSGIGRNTGELFF. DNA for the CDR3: TGTGCCAGCAGCCACCTCCCCCTGGGGACTAGCGGGATCGGTAGGAACACCGGGGAGCTGTTTTTT.

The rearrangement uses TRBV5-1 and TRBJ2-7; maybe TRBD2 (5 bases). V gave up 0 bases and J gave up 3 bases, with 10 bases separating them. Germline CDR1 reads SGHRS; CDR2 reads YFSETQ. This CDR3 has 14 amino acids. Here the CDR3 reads CASSLASRGYEQYF. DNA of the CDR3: TGCGCCAGCAGCTTGGCCAGTCGGGGCTACGAGCAGTACTTC.